This TCR beta chain stems from a study of T cell responses to AZD1222 COVID-19 vaccine. This clone is a singleton in its sample. Clones were read by immunoSEQ multiplex PCR, and TCRdb kept only the in-frame ones, dropping some. This table has about 120,000 clones, around 85% appearing once. The receptor's source is an adult in good health. This specimen consisted of peripheral blood, obtained on day 0 of MenACWY control vaccination.

This CDR3 reads CASSPRTHEKLFF. CDR3 DNA: TGTGCCAGCTCACCCAGGACGCATGAAAAACTGTTTTTT. The chain uses TRBV18 and TRBJ1-4, with D unclear. In germline, CDR1 is KGHSH, CDR2 LQKENI. V was pared by 3 bases and J by 6 bases, with 8 bases between. The CDR3 is 13 residues long. Variable domain in full (rest from reference TRBV18 and TRBJ1-4): NAGVMQNPRHLVRRRGQEARLRCSPMKGHSHVYWYRQLPEEGLKFMVYLQKENIIDESGMPKERFSAEFPKEGPSILRIQQVVRGDSAAYFCASSPRTHEKLFFGSGTQLSVL.